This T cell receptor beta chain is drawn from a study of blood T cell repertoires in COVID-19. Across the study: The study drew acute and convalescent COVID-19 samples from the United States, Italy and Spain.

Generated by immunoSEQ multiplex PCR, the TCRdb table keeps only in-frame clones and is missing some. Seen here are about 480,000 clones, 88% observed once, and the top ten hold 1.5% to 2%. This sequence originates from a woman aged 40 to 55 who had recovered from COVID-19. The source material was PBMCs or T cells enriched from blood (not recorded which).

The CDR3 DNA follows: TGCGCCAGCAGCCCAAGTGGTAACTCCCCAATTTCTAATGAGCAGTTCTTC. Translating it yields CASSPSGNSPISNEQFF. This chain links TRBV4-1 with TRBJ2-1; D not resolved. Germline V gene sequence: CDR1 MGHRA, CDR2 YSYEKL. The V end lost 4 bases, the J end lost 7 bases, and 23 bases lay between the germline ends. The CDR3 has 17 residues.